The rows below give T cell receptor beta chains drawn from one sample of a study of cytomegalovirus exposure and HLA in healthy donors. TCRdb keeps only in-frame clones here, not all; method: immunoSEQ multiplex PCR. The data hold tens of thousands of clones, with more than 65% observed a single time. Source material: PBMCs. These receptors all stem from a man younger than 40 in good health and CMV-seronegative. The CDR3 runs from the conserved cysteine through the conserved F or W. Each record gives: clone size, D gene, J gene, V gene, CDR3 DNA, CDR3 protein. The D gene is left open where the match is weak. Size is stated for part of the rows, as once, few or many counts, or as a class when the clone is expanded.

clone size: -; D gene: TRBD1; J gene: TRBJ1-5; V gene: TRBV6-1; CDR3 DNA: TGTGCCAGCAGTGAAGCCCTTCTCAACAGGGGAAAAAGTCAGCCCCAGCATTTT; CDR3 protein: CASSEALLNRGKSQPQHF
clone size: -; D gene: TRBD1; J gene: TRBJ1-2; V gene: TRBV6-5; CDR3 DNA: TGTGCCAGCAGCCGGGACAGGGGGCTTGGCTACACCTTC; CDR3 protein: CASSRDRGLGYTF
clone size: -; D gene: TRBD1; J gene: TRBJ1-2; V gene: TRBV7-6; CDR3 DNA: TGTGCCAGCAGCTTGACGTCCGGGACAGGATTTACCTATGGCTACACCTTC; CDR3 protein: CASSLTSGTGFTYGYTF
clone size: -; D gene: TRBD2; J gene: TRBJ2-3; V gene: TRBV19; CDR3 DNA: TGTGCCAGTAGTATAGATGGTAGCGGGGGGGATACAGATACGCAGTATTTT; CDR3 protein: CASSIDGSGGDTDTQYF
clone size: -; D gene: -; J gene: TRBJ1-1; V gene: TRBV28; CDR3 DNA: TGTGCCAGCAGTGTCCAACTCGTGAACACTGAAGCTTTCTTT; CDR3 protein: CASSVQLVNTEAFF
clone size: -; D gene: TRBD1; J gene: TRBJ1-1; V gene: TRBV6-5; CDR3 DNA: TGTGCCAGCCGGGGGGGGGACAGGGGTATGACTGAAGCTTTCTTT; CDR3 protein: CASRGGDRGMTEAFF
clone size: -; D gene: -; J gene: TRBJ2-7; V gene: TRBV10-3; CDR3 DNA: TGTGCCATCAGTGATCAACAGGGTTACGAGCAGTACTTC; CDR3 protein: CAISDQQGYEQYF
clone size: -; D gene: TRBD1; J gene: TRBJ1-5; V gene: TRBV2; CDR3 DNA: TGTGCCAGCAGAGCTCCGGGACAGCAAAATCAGCCCCAGCATTTT; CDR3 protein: CASRAPGQQNQPQHF
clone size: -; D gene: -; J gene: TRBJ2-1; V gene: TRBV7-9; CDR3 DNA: TGTGCCAGCAGCTTAGACGGGGTTTCTAGGATATACAATGAGCAGTTCTTC; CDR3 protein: CASSLDGVSRIYNEQFF
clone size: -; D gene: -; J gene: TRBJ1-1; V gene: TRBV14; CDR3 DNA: TGTGCCAGCAGCCCCTGGCTTATGAACACTGAAGCTTTCTTT; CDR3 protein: CASSPWLMNTEAFF
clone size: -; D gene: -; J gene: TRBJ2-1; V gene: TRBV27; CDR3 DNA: TGTGCCAGCAGTTTAAGAGGCCGCAACAATGAGCAGTTCTTC; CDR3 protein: CASSLRGRNNEQFF
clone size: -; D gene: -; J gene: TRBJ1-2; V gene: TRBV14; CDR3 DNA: TGTGCCAGCAGCGCAAGGTTTATGACAGGTGGCTACACCTTC; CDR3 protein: CASSARFMTGGYTF
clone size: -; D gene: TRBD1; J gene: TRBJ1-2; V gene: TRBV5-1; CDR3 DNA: TGCGCCAGCAGCGCCGGGGACAGAGCCTATGGCTACACCTTC; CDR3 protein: CASSAGDRAYGYTF
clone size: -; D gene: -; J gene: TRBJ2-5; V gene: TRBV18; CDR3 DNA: TGTGCCAGCTCACCTGGACAGCAAGAGACCCAGTACTTC; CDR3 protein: CASSPGQQETQYF
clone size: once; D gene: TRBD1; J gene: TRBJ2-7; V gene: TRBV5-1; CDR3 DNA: TGCGCCAGCAGCTGGGGACAGGGCCCCTACGAGCAGTACTTC; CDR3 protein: CASSWGQGPYEQYF
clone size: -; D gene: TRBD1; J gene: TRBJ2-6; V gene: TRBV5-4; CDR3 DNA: TGTGCCAGCAACGACGGAGGACAGGGGAAAAGCTCTGGGGCCAACGTCCTGACTTTC; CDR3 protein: CASNDGGQGKSSGANVLTF
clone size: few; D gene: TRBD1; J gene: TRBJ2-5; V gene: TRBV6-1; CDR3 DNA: TGTGCCAGCAGTGAAGGAGGGGACAGGGCTGAGACCCAGTACTTC; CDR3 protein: CASSEGGDRAETQYF
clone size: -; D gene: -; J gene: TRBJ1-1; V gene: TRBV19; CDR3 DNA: TGTGCCAGTCAGGAGGGGGGGCCCACTGAAGCTTTCTTT; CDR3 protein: CASQEGGPTEAFF
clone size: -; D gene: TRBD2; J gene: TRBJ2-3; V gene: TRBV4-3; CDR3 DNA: TGCGCCAGCAGCCAATCTCTCACTAGCGGGGGGGGGAATACGCAGTATTTT; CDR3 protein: CASSQSLTSGGGNTQYF
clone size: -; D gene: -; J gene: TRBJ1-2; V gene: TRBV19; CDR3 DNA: TGTGCCAGCCGGGGGGATGGCTACACCTTC; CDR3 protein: CASRGDGYTF
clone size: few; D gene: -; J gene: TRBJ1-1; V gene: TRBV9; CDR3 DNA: TGTGCCAGCAGCGCAAGGGGCAGTGAAGCTTTCTTT; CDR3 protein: CASSARGSEAFF
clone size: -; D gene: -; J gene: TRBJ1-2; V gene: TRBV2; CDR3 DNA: TGTGCCAGCAGCTCACAGGGAGACAACTATGGCTACACCTTC; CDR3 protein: CASSSQGDNYGYTF
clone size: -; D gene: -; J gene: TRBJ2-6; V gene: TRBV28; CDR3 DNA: TGTGCCAGCAGTCCCCTTGACTCTTTCGTCAGTCCGCTTCTCTCTGGGGCCAACGTCCTGACTTTC; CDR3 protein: CASSPLDSFVSPLLSGANVLTF
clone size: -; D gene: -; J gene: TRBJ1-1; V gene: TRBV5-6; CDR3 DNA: TGTGCCAGCAGCTTGATCGGACTTCATGTACGTACTGAAGCTTTCTTT; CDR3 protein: CASSLIGLHVRTEAFF
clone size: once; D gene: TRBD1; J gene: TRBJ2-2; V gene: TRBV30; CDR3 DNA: TGTGCCTGGAGCCCAGGGACAGGGAACGGGGAGCTGTTTTTT; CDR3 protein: CAWSPGTGNGELFF
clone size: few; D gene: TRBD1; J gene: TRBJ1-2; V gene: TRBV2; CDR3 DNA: TGTGCCAGCAGGGGGAACGGACAGGGCAATTTAAGGGACTATGGCTACACCTTC; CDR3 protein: CASRGNGQGNLRDYGYTF